The 29 T cell receptor beta chains listed next were all sequenced from one sample in a study of blood T cell repertoires in COVID-19. This table comes from immunoSEQ multiplex PCR, and its TCRdb copy is limited to in-frame clones, with some not included. The data show 120,000 to 150,000 clones, just under 90% seen once. The sequencing sample was made of peripheral blood. The receptors stem from a woman aged 40 to 50 with acute or convalescent COVID-19.

V and J are TRBV7-2 and TRBJ1-5, with D unclear. The CDR3 sequence is 15 residues long. Germline CDR1 is SGHTA and CDR2 is FQGNSA. V lost 1 base, J lost 0 bases, and 7 bases lay in between. The CDR3 DNA reads as TGTGCCAGCAGCTTAGTCGGGGATAGCAATCAGCCCCAGCATTTT. Residues: CASSLVGDSNQPQHF.

The chain is built from TRBV19 and TRBJ1-5, with 11 nucleotides matching TRBD1. This CDR3 contains 19 residues. Germline V gives CDR1 LNHDA, CDR2 SQIVND (reference sequence). V lost 8 bases, J lost 4 bases, and 19 bases stayed unmatched. CDR3 residues: CASPTSRGGQGVKNQPQHF. The CDR3 DNA reads as TGTGCCAGTCCCACCTCAAGGGGGGGACAGGGGGTGAAAAATCAGCCCCAGCATTTT.

This rearrangement joins TRBV7-9 to TRBJ2-7; TRBD2 matches 7 bases. Germline V lookup: CDR1 SEHNR, CDR2 FQNEAQ (reference sequence). The CDR3 loop spans 13 amino acids. The J segment lost 10 bases and the V segment lost 5 bases, leaving 11 bases of the junction unmatched. CDR3 sequence (DNA): TGTGCCAGCAGCCCCCCGGGGAGGGGTAGACAGTACTTC. Translating gives CASSPPGRGRQYF. The whole variable domain, filled in from reference TRBV7-9 and TRBJ2-7, reads DTGVSQNPRHKITKRGQNVTFRCDPISEHNRLYWYRQTLGQGPEFLTYFQNEAQLEKSRLLSDRFSAERPKGSFSTLEIQRTEQGDSAMYLCASSPPGRGRQYFGPGTRLTVT.

This clone came up a few times. The J gene is TRBJ1-6, the V gene TRBV9; 7 nucleotides align to TRBD1. The CDR3 runs to 14 residues. Trimming at V came to 0 bases and at J to 7 bases, leaving 1 base not matched to a gene. The germline gives CDR1 SGDLS, CDR2 YYNGEE. The CDR3 is CASSVVDRNSPLHF. The CDR3 DNA reads TGTGCCAGCAGCGTAGTGGACAGGAATTCACCCCTCCACTTT.

The rearrangement links TRBV12-1 to TRBJ1-3; the D call TRBD1 from the table was never checked on the DNA. TRBV12-1 is a known pseudogene. The CDR3 contains 17 residues. CDR3 in DNA: TGTGCCAGCAACTTACCCGAACAGGGGGCGCGAGGAAACACCATATATTTT. It specifies CASNLPEQGARGNTIYF.

The chain uses TRBV10-3 and TRBJ1-2, with D unclear. Trimming removed 2 bases from V and 0 bases from J, with 22 bases in between. CDR3 size: 19 residues. Germline values: CDR1 ENHRY, CDR2 SYGVKD. The CDR3 DNA reads TGTGCCATCAGTGAGAGGCGGGAGGAGACCCTATCCACTAACTATGGCTACACCTTC. Translation gives CAISERREETLSTNYGYTF.

The chain links TRBV11-1 to TRBJ2-1; 10 nucleotides match TRBD2. The CDR3 length is 16 residues. With 3 bases clipped from V and 6 bases from J, the junction kept 8 bases outside the gene matches. CDR1 is SGHAT, CDR2 FQDESV, per germline (reference sequence). CDR3 loop: CASSFPLAGVRNEQFF. In DNA, the CDR3 is TGTGCCAGCAGCTTCCCTCTAGCGGGAGTCCGCAATGAGCAGTTCTTC. Full variable domain (missing parts from reference TRBV11-1 and TRBJ2-1): EAEVAQSPRYKITEKSQAVAFWCDPISGHATLYWYRQILGQGPELLVQFQDESVVDDSQLPKDRFSAERLKGVDSTLKIQPAELGDSAMYLCASSFPLAGVRNEQFFGPGTRLTVL.

This clone came up many times. The chain uses TRBV5-5 and TRBJ2-2; D not resolved. Germline CDR1 SGHKS, CDR2 YYEKEE (reference sequence). This CDR3 has 13 amino acids. V gave up 4 bases and J gave up 5 bases, with 9 bases separating them. CDR3 in DNA: TGTGCCAGCAGCCCCGAGATGACCGGGGAGCTGTTTTTT. This codes for CASSPEMTGELFF.

The chain employs TRBV2 and TRBJ1-3, with TRBD1 matching 7 bases. Germline CDR1 and CDR2: SNHLY and FYNNEI. This CDR3 is 16 amino acids long. Trimming at V came to 4 bases and at J to 0 bases, leaving 6 bases not matched to a gene. The CDR3: CASSAQGQFSGNTIYF. As DNA, the CDR3 is TGTGCCAGCAGTGCCCAGGGACAGTTCTCTGGAAACACCATATATTTT. The whole variable domain, remainder taken from reference TRBV2 and TRBJ1-3, is EPEVTQTPSHQVTQMGQEVILRCVPISNHLYFYWYRQILGQKVEFLVSFYNNEISEKSEIFDDQFSVERPDGSNFTLKIRSTKLEDSAMYFCASSAQGQFSGNTIYFGEGSWLTVV.

This rearrangement joins TRBV6-2 or TRBV6-3 to TRBJ1-4; 8 bases are a match to TRBD1. Germline V lookup: CDR1 MNHEY, CDR2 SVGEGT. The CDR3 contains 14 residues. V shed 6 bases, J shed 5 bases, and the junction held 5 bases outside the gene matches. CDR3: CASSLQGENEKLFF. CDR3 in DNA: TGTGCCAGCAGCCTACAGGGGGAGAATGAAAAACTGTTTTTT.

The V call is TRBV4-3, the J call TRBJ2-1; 9 bases agree with TRBD2. Germline V CDR1 and CDR2: LGHNA, YSLEER. CDR3 size: 16 residues. V lost 1 base and J lost 2; bases outside the gene matches: 3. The CDR3 spells CASSQVTSGTYNEQFF. The DNA for the CDR3 is TGCGCCAGCAGCCAAGTGACTAGCGGAACCTACAATGAGCAGTTCTTC.

The chain has TRBV7-2 and TRBJ1-4; TRBD1 aligns across 10 bases. The CDR3 runs to 15 residues. Germline lookup yields CDR1 SGHTA and CDR2 FQGNSA. Trimming cost V 1 base and J 8 bases; bases outside gene matches: 4. CDR3 nucleotides: TGTGCCAGCAGCTTAGTTTGGGACAGGGGCGAAAAACTGTTTTTT. Its protein product is CASSLVWDRGEKLFF.

V is TRBV24-1 and J is TRBJ2-7; D remains unclear. Trimming left V 3 bases short and J 2 bases short, with 13 bases between. The germline V gene has CDR1 KGHDR and CDR2 SFDVKD. The CDR3 is 15 amino acids. The CDR3 nucleotides are TGTGCCACCAGTGATGGTACGCGCCATCCCTACGAGCAGTACTTC. This codes for CATSDGTRHPYEQYF.

The chain employs TRBV28 and TRBJ2-5, with 8 bases that match TRBD2. Per germline, CDR1 MDHEN and CDR2 SYDVKM. With V trimmed by 8 bases and J by 1 base, 6 bases remained unmatched. This CDR3 is 14 amino acids long. CDR3 in amino acids: CASGGSGVQETQYF. For the CDR3, the DNA is TGTGCCAGCGGGGGTAGCGGGGTCCAAGAGACCCAGTACTTC.

This clone appeared once. This rearrangement joins TRBV4-3 to TRBJ1-3, with D uncertain. Trimming left V 0 bases short and J 4 bases short, with 7 bases between. Germline V gene sequence: CDR1 LGHNA, CDR2 YSLEER. CDR3 length: 14 residues. The CDR3 coding sequence is TGCGCCAGCAGCCAAGATGTGCGAGGAAACACCATATATTTT. Translated: CASSQDVRGNTIYF.

The chain couples TRBV7-9 to TRBJ1-2, with 8 bases identical to TRBD1. The germline gives CDR1 SEHNR, CDR2 FQNEAQ (reference sequence). The CDR3 is made up of 15 amino acids. The V segment lost 5 bases and the J segment 4 bases; nucleotides outside the gene matches: 9. CDR3 sequence: CASSHPWTGIYGYTF. CDR3 sequence (DNA): TGTGCCAGCAGCCACCCATGGACAGGGATCTATGGCTACACCTTC.

The chain recombines TRBV6-5 with TRBJ1-1; D unresolved. V was shortened by 5 bases and J by 4 bases, with 11 bases between the two germline ends. From germline, CDR1 is MNHEY and CDR2 SVGAGI. The CDR3 loop spans 13 amino acids. The CDR3 nucleotides are TGTGCCAGCAGTCTTAGTGGGAGCACTGAAGCTTTCTTT. This sequence encodes CASSLSGSTEAFF.

This clone was recorded a few times. The chain employs TRBV5-6 and TRBJ1-6, with 7 bases matching TRBD1. The CDR3 totals 14 residues. Germline assignment: CDR1 SGHDT and CDR2 YYEEEE. V lost 2 bases to trimming and J lost 7 bases; unmatched junction nucleotides: 3. In nucleotides, the CDR3 is TGTGCCAGCAGCTTCCGGGACAGCAATTCACCCCTCCACTTT. Translation gives CASSFRDSNSPLHF.

The chain carries TRBV18 and TRBJ2-7, with D perhaps matching TRBD1 (6 bases). This CDR3 has 12 residues. Germline CDR1 is KGHSH and CDR2 is LQKENI. Between the trimmed V and J ends, which lost 4 bases and 3 bases, there was a span of 7 bases. CDR3 sequence: CASSRGGYEQYF. In DNA form, the CDR3 reads TGTGCCAGCTCACGAGGGGGCTACGAGCAGTACTTC. Variable domain in full (rest from reference TRBV18 and TRBJ2-7): NAGVMQNPRHLVRRRGQEARLRCSPMKGHSHVYWYRQLPEEGLKFMVYLQKENIIDESGMPKERFSAEFPKEGPSILRIQQVVRGDSAAYFCASSRGGYEQYFGPGTRLTVT.

The genes are TRBV29-1 and TRBJ1-1, with D uncertain. Germline V lookup: CDR1 SQVTM, CDR2 ANQGSEA. V lost 5 bases and J 4 bases, leaving 5 bases between the germline ends. The CDR3 runs to 10 residues. For the CDR3, the DNA is TGCAGCGTTTCTAGCACTGAAGCTTTCTTT. This sequence encodes CSVSSTEAFF.

This chain joins TRBV9 and TRBJ2-1; 11 nucleotides line up with TRBD2. The CDR3 length is 18 residues. With V trimmed by 4 bases and J by 0 bases, 9 bases remained unmatched. The germline CDR1 and CDR2 sequences are SGDLS and YYNGEE. CDR3 sequence (DNA): TGTGCCAGCAGCCTCGGACTAGCGGGCCCGAGCTCCTACAATGAGCAGTTCTTC. It translates to CASSLGLAGPSSYNEQFF.

This chain connects TRBV5-6 to TRBJ1-4; D unclear. Germline assignment: CDR1 SGHDT and CDR2 YYEEEE. With 1 base removed from V and 7 bases from J, the gap between germline ends came to 5 bases. The CDR3 consists of 12 residues. The CDR3 is CASSLTREKLFF. The CDR3, as DNA: TGTGCCAGCAGCTTGACACGTGAAAAACTGTTTTTT. The whole variable domain, remainder taken from reference TRBV5-6 and TRBJ1-4, is DAGVTQSPTHLIKTRGQQVTLRCSPKSGHDTVSWYQQALGQGPQFIFQYYEEEERQRGNFPDRFSGHQFPNYSSELNVNALLLGDSALYLCASSLTREKLFFGSGTQLSVL.

This sequence joins TRBV2 and TRBJ2-2; a weak D match, TRBD1 (7 bases). CDR1 and CDR2 from the germline V gene are SNHLY and FYNNEI. The CDR3 has 15 amino acids. Trimming stripped 4 bases from V and 5 bases from J, with 14 bases between. Here the CDR3 reads CASSVQGRNTGELFF. The CDR3 coding sequence is TGTGCCAGCAGTGTACAGGGGAGGAATACCGGGGAGCTGTTTTTT.

This clone was seen a single time. This chain uses TRBV28 with TRBJ1-4; TRBD1 agrees at 9 bases. Germline lookup yields CDR1 MDHEN and CDR2 SYDVKM. The CDR3 contains 17 residues. V lost 3 bases to trimming and J lost 0 bases; unmatched junction nucleotides: 5. The CDR3 bases are TGTGCCAGCAGTTTCGGGACAGGGCGAACAACTAATGAAAAACTGTTTTTT. It specifies CASSFGTGRTTNEKLFF.

The rearrangement links TRBV6-1 to TRBJ1-6; tentatively, D is TRBD1 (6 bases). CDR3 length: 14 amino acids. The V gene lost 2 bases and the J gene lost 10 bases, with 12 bases spanning the gap. Germline CDR1 and CDR2: MNHNS and SASEGT. In DNA, the CDR3 is TGTGCCAGCAGTGAACAGGGGCGGACCTCACCCCTCCACTTT. Protein sequence: CASSEQGRTSPLHF.

This clone was counted a few times. This chain links TRBV7-6 with TRBJ2-3, with D tentatively TRBD1 (6 bases). The CDR3 runs to 16 residues. Germline V gene lookup returns CDR1 SGHVS and CDR2 FNYEAQ. V lost 5 bases and J 4 bases, leaving 19 bases between the germline ends. CDR3 sequence: CASSTGHHKGSDTQYF. CDR3 DNA sequence: TGTGCCAGCAGCACGGGACACCATAAAGGGTCAGATACGCAGTATTTT.

The J gene is TRBJ1-4, the V gene TRBV6-1; 7 bases align to TRBD1. V gave up 3 bases and J gave up 3 bases; unmatched junction bases: 4. Germline V gene lookup returns CDR1 MNHNS and CDR2 SASEGT. This CDR3 has 15 amino acids. The CDR3 is CASSEQGGSNEKLFF. The CDR3 nucleotides are TGTGCCAGCAGTGAGCAGGGGGGATCTAATGAAAAACTGTTTTTT.

The V gene is TRBV4-1, the J gene TRBJ1-2, with TRBD1 matching 9 bases. Germline CDR1 and CDR2: MGHRA and YSYEKL. The CDR3 has 15 residues. V was clipped by 4 bases and J by 0 bases; unmatched bases: 3. The CDR3 DNA sequence: TGCGCCAGCAGCCCGGGACAGGGAGCTAACTATGGCTACACCTTC. Protein product: CASSPGQGANYGYTF.

The table lists this clone with a count of one. J is TRBJ2-3 and V is TRBV20-1, with no clear D. Germline V CDR1 and CDR2: DFQATT, SNEGSKA (reference sequence). V lost 6 bases, J lost 5 bases, and 9 bases lay in between. The CDR3 has 11 amino acids. The CDR3 region has the DNA TGCAGTGCCCGACGACAAGATACGCAGTATTTT. This encodes CSARRQDTQYF.